One TCR beta chain is described in this entry. Its antigen is as yet unknown. A J-beta primer mix and a sample-barcoded 5' primer were used in a second PCR of roughly 6 to 12 cycles. Unique molecular identifiers of 12 random nucleotides labeled each cDNA. TCRdb ran MiXCR on the 5' RACE reads and lists one entry per CDR3 protein. The table shows approximately 800,000 distinct CDR3 sequences, with roughly 25% occurring only once. Germline V CDR1 and CDR2: LGHDT, YNNKEL (reference sequence). Trimming removed 2 bases from V and 4 bases from J; junction bases left unmatched: 5. CDR3 size: 15 residues. This entry is derived from a study of blood T cells in healthy people across ages. Study-level findings and limits: What prevented conclusive comparison of naive and antigen-experienced cells was that PBMCs were unsorted.

The data also belong to a second study, concerning T cells of mothers and their children. From that study: Three healthy Caucasian mothers, along with their six children, were the donors. Reads recorded for TCR beta CDR3 numbered over 9.5 million per mother and about 3 million per child.

The chain links TRBV3-1 to TRBJ1-3; 7 nucleotides match TRBD1. The sample comprised blood. This clonotype was obtained from a boy between 5 and 17 years old in good health. CDR3 in amino acids: CASSQKGAGGNTIYF. CDR3 in DNA: TGTGCCAGCAGCCAAAAGGGGGCCGGGGGAAACACCATATATTTT.